This TCR beta chain was obtained from a study of blood T cell repertoires in COVID-19. About the research overall: Samples of COVID-19 (acute and convalescent) were obtained from the United States, Italy and Spain. Sources were T cells, B-cell-depleted T cells, or PBMCs; the material itself was cDNA or gDNA.

The germline CDR1 and CDR2 sequences are MNHNS and SASEGT. CDR3 length equals 11 residues. Between the trimmed V and J ends, which lost 5 bases and 8 bases, there was a span of 9 bases. In the original processing: Reference gene primer amplification in the assay estimated nucleated cell counts. Sequencing was performed with immunoSEQ multiplex PCR; in TCRdb, only in-frame clones are kept and a portion is missing. From that table come the V and J calls and clone size; the DNA was used to work out D and trimming. The data contain approximately 180,000 clones, around four fifths of them seen just once; the ten biggest clones take up 6% to 7%. Patients in Seattle were enrolled during active infection, then followed longitudinally.

Input material: peripheral blood. The receptor was isolated from a woman between 40 and 50 years old with COVID-19, enrolled during active disease. The chain links TRBV6-1 to TRBJ1-1; D is uncertain. The CDR3: CASSYPREAFF. CDR3 bases: TGTGCCAGCAGTTACCCCAGGGAAGCTTTCTTT.